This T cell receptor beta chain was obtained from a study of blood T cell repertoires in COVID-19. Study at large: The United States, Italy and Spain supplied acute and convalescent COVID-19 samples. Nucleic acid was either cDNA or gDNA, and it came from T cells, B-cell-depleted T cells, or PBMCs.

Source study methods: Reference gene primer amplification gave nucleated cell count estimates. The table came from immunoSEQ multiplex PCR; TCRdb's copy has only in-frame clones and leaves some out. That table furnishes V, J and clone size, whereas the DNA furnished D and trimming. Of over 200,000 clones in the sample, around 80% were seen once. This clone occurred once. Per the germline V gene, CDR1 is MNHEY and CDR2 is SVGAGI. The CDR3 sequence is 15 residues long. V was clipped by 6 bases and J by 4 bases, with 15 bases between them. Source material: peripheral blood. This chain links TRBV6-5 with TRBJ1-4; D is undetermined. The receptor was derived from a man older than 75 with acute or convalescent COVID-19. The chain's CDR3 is CASRGGFGFNEKLFF. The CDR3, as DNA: TGTGCCAGCAGGGGAGGCTTCGGGTTTAATGAAAAACTGTTTTTT.